Listed below are T cell receptor beta chains from one sample, sequenced in a study of CD8+CD57+ T cells in acquired aplastic anemia. TCRdb fed the reads into MiXCR, producing one record per CDR3 protein. The sample includes more than 200,000 distinct CDR3 sequences, approximately 51% of them seen just once. The source material was sorted CD4+, CD8+, or CD8+CD57+ T cells (not recorded which) from PBMCs. These receptors were collected from a human donor with aplastic anemia. Both conserved end residues are trimmed from each CDR3. Each record gives: J gene, V gene, CDR3 protein.

TRBJ2-3,TRBV6-1,AISESEEGQGDTQY
TRBJ2-2,TRBV7-6,ASSFSKNTGELF
TRBJ2-4,TRBV19,ASSISGTGKNIQY
TRBJ2-7,TRBV20-1,SASRDEQY
TRBJ2-1,TRBV2,ASRERGLGEQF
TRBJ2-7,TRBV24-1,ATSGEASYEQY
TRBJ1-6,TRBV6-6,ASMEGSSSYNSPLH
TRBJ2-1,TRBV24-1,ATSDFWGYNEQF
TRBJ1-1,TRBV10-3,AISAISGGASGGLNTEAF
TRBJ2-2,TRBV6-4,ASSAVQGGTGELF
TRBJ2-7,TRBV12-3/TRBV12-4,ASSSHGGDEQY
TRBJ1-6,TRBV24-1,ATSDFPLDGSSYNSPLH
TRBJ2-1,TRBV6-1,ASSPSGGNSYNEQF
TRBJ2-3,TRBV5-1,ASSPLGGTDTQY
TRBJ1-2,TRBV25-1,ASSTLRKGGYGYT
TRBJ2-1,TRBV5-4,ASSSGARYNEQF
TRBJ2-7,TRBV28,ASSLGANEQY
TRBJ2-2,TRBV9,ASAQLTGGNTGELS
TRBJ2-5,TRBV27,ASSISRGETQY
TRBJ1-3,TRBV29-1,SVEAQGGRNTIC
TRBJ2-3,TRBV4-1,ASSQSPLAGGQDTQY
TRBJ2-7,TRBV29-1,SVRTGLTYEQY
TRBJ1-2,TRBV20-1,SASTGGWDGYT
TRBJ2-1,TRBV5-1,ASSWGDRNTNEQF
TRBJ2-6,TRBV6-4,ASSDTSTRGSGANVLT
TRBJ1-1,TRBV20-1,SADEGRGTEAF
TRBJ2-5,TRBV14,ASSPRGGWGETQY
TRBJ2-5,TRBV5-5,ASSLETGGEAQY
TRBJ1-2,TRBV2,ASSESTGLNYGYT
TRBJ2-7,TRBV20-1,SASGLSRVGVSYEQY
TRBJ1-5,TRBV19,ASSIPRTNQPQH
TRBJ1-6,TRBV14,TSSPLPLNSPLH
TRBJ1-5,TRBV18,ASSPTTGGLQPQH
TRBJ1-5,TRBV19,ASSRGQINQPQH
TRBJ1-1,TRBV7-3,ASSRTSGGTEAF
TRBJ1-2,TRBV19,ASSILSHSDRYGYT
TRBJ2-5,TRBV29-1,SVRRGAVETQY
TRBJ2-5,TRBV28,ASSKLQGQETQY
TRBJ1-6,TRBV30,AWSRGGSNSPLR
TRBJ1-6,TRBV7-2,ASSPDYASPLH
TRBJ1-2,TRBV4-1,ASSQGTNYGYT
TRBJ1-1,TRBV7-6,ASSSQGANTEAF
TRBJ1-1,TRBV2,ASRGESAEAF
TRBJ1-2,TRBV20-1,SAGTGLGGGYT
TRBJ1-5,TRBV10-3,AISESGEINRPQH
TRBJ2-1,TRBV2,ASNDRPRGIEQF
TRBJ1-1,TRBV6-5,ASSGGQENTEAF
TRBJ2-5,TRBV6-1,ASSYSPSSETQY
TRBJ2-1,TRBV2,ASGRDRVLYEQF
TRBJ1-4,TRBV5-6,ASSPRTPQGSNEKLF
TRBJ2-1,TRBV20-1,SAIRRGAYNEQF
TRBJ1-2,TRBV9,ASSSGGFVYGYT
TRBJ1-5,TRBV7-8,ASSSDKADQPQH
TRBJ2-1,TRBV2,ASGINRDRGYNEQF
TRBJ1-1,TRBV5-1,ASSRGDKNTEAF
TRBJ2-7,TRBV2,ASSEGGIYEQY
TRBJ1-1,TRBV2,ASTTGTEAF
TRBJ2-7,TRBV24-1,ATSDGPDHEQY
TRBJ1-1,TRBV6-6,ASNHGAEAF